The 5 T cell receptor beta chains below all came from one sample that was sequenced in a study of T-cell reconstitution after alpha-beta-depleted transplantation in children. Molecular barcoding with unique molecular identifiers was used for the TCRbeta library. TCRdb recomputed calls from the PCR reads with MiXCR, one row per CDR3 protein. The sample shows about 540,000 distinct CDR3 sequences, 18% of them seen only once. The material was PBMCs from the stem cell graft donor, obtained from the stem cell graft. Receptors were obtained from a human donor who donated a stem cell graft to a child with acute lymphoblastic leukemia.

The rearrangement uses TRBV7-9 and TRBJ2-1, with 11 bases matching TRBD2. The CDR3 runs to 17 residues. In germline, CDR1 is SEHNR, CDR2 FQNEAQ (reference sequence). V was clipped by 5 bases and J by 6 bases; unmatched bases: 12. The CDR3 DNA follows: TGTGCCAGCAGCCGACCAAAAGGACTAGCGGGCCCCAATGAGCAGTTCTTC. Residues: CASSRPKGLAGPNEQFF.

The chain combines TRBV7-9 with TRBJ2-3, with a weak D call TRBD2 (6 bases). Germline V gene data show CDR1 as SEHNR and CDR2 as FQNEAQ (reference sequence). Trimming cost V 5 bases and J 3 bases, with 21 bases left between them. CDR3 length: 17 residues. The CDR3 region has the DNA TGTGCCAGCAGCCCACGGCGATCCGGGAGATCGACAGATACGCAGTATTTT. Translating it yields CASSPRRSGRSTDTQYF.

In its sample, this clonotype was seen a few times. The rearrangement uses TRBV7-6 and TRBJ1-1, with 10 bases lining up with TRBD1. CDR1 is SGHVS, CDR2 FNYEAQ, per germline. V shed 2 bases, J shed 4 bases, and the junction held 10 bases outside the gene matches. CDR3 length: 17 amino acids. The CDR3 sequence is CASSLRAGTGAGTEAFF. CDR3 DNA: TGTGCCAGCAGCTTAAGGGCGGGGACAGGGGCAGGCACTGAAGCTTTCTTT.

V usage is TRBV29-1 and J usage is TRBJ2-7; D is undetermined. Germline V lookup: CDR1 SQVTM, CDR2 ANQGSEA. V gave up 6 bases and J gave up 1 base, with 19 bases separating them. The CDR3 is 15 residues long. This chain's CDR3 is CSVSGTHWASYEQYF. The CDR3 DNA is TGCAGCGTCTCCGGCACTCATTGGGCATCCTACGAGCAGTACTTC.

The V and J genes are TRBV5-1 and TRBJ1-4, with TRBD1 as a possible D gene (5 bases). CDR1 and CDR2 (germline): SGHRS, YFSETQ. The germline V and J ends were trimmed by 2 bases and 5 bases, with 13 bases remaining between them. CDR3 length: 15 amino acids. This CDR3 reads CASSFGTAPNEKLFF. CDR3 nucleotides: TGCGCCAGCAGCTTCGGGACGGCGCCGAATGAAAAACTGTTTTTT.